This T cell receptor (beta chain) was sequenced for a study of OX40 agonist ivuxolimab in advanced cancers. Whole-study context: Mean age approximately 66 years, range about 23 to 80; 82.7% male. Study-wide results and limits: Expanded clones tended on average to be more numerous among CD8+ T cells than CD4+. Dosing at 0.1 to 3.0 mg/kg was accompanied by clonal expansion of CD4+ and CD8+ blood T cells by week 6.

The CDR3 consists of 15 residues. Looked up from germline, CDR1 is ENHRY and CDR2 is SYGVKD. V lost 1 base and J 0 bases, leaving 10 bases between the germline ends. The assay was immunoSEQ multiplex PCR, and TCRdb's table has in-frame clones only and misses some. The table has around 70,000 clones, approximately 78% seen once. Regarding this clone: Its cognate antigen is unknown.

The cohort excluded patients with autoimmune disease history or systemic immunosuppression. This chain joins TRBV10-3 and TRBJ2-7, with a possible D match to TRBD2 (5 bases). Source: CD4+ or CD8+ T cells sorted from blood, taken in a trial of the OX40 agonist ivuxolimab. The sequence came from an adult with an advanced solid tumor such as melanoma, head and neck, liver or kidney cancer. In DNA, the CDR3 is TGTGCCATCAGTGAGTTGCAGCGGAGCTCCTACGAGCAGTACTTC. Amino acids: CAISELQRSSYEQYF.